This entry features one T cell receptor (beta chain) sequence. Its antigen is not known. These data originate in a study of response to subunit inactivated influenza vaccine. Study-level findings and limits: It was the authors' suggestion that each seasonal influenza vaccination recruits few new T cells.

The CDR3 spans 17 residues. Trimming took 1 base from V and 3 from J; bases not matched to a gene: 7. Germline V CDR1 and CDR2: KGHDR, SFDVKD. TCRdb independently ran MiXCR on the RT-PCR reads; one entry per CDR3 protein. The sample yields about 480,000 distinct CDR3 sequences, approximately 12% seen once. V and J are TRBV24-1 and TRBJ2-3; 9 bases match TRBD2. This sequence originates from a man aged 50 or older who received an inactivated influenza vaccine. The sequencing used PBMCs from blood, collected roughly 45 days after vaccination. The CDR3 region is CATSDFSSGEVTDTQYF. The CDR3 DNA reads TGTGCCACCAGTGATTTCTCTAGCGGGGAAGTAACAGATACGCAGTATTTT.